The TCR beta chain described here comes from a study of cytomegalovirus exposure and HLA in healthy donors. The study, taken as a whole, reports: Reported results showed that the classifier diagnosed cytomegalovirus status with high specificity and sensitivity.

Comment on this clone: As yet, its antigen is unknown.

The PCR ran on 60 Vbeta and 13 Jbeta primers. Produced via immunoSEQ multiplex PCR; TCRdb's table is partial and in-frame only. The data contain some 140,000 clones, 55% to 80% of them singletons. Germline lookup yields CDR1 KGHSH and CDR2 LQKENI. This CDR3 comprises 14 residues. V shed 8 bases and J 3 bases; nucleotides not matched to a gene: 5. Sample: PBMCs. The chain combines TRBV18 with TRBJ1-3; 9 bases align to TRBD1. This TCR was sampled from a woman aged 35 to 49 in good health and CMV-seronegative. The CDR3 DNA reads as TGTGCCAGCCAAGGGACAGGGATTGGAAACACCATATATTTT. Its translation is CASQGTGIGNTIYF.